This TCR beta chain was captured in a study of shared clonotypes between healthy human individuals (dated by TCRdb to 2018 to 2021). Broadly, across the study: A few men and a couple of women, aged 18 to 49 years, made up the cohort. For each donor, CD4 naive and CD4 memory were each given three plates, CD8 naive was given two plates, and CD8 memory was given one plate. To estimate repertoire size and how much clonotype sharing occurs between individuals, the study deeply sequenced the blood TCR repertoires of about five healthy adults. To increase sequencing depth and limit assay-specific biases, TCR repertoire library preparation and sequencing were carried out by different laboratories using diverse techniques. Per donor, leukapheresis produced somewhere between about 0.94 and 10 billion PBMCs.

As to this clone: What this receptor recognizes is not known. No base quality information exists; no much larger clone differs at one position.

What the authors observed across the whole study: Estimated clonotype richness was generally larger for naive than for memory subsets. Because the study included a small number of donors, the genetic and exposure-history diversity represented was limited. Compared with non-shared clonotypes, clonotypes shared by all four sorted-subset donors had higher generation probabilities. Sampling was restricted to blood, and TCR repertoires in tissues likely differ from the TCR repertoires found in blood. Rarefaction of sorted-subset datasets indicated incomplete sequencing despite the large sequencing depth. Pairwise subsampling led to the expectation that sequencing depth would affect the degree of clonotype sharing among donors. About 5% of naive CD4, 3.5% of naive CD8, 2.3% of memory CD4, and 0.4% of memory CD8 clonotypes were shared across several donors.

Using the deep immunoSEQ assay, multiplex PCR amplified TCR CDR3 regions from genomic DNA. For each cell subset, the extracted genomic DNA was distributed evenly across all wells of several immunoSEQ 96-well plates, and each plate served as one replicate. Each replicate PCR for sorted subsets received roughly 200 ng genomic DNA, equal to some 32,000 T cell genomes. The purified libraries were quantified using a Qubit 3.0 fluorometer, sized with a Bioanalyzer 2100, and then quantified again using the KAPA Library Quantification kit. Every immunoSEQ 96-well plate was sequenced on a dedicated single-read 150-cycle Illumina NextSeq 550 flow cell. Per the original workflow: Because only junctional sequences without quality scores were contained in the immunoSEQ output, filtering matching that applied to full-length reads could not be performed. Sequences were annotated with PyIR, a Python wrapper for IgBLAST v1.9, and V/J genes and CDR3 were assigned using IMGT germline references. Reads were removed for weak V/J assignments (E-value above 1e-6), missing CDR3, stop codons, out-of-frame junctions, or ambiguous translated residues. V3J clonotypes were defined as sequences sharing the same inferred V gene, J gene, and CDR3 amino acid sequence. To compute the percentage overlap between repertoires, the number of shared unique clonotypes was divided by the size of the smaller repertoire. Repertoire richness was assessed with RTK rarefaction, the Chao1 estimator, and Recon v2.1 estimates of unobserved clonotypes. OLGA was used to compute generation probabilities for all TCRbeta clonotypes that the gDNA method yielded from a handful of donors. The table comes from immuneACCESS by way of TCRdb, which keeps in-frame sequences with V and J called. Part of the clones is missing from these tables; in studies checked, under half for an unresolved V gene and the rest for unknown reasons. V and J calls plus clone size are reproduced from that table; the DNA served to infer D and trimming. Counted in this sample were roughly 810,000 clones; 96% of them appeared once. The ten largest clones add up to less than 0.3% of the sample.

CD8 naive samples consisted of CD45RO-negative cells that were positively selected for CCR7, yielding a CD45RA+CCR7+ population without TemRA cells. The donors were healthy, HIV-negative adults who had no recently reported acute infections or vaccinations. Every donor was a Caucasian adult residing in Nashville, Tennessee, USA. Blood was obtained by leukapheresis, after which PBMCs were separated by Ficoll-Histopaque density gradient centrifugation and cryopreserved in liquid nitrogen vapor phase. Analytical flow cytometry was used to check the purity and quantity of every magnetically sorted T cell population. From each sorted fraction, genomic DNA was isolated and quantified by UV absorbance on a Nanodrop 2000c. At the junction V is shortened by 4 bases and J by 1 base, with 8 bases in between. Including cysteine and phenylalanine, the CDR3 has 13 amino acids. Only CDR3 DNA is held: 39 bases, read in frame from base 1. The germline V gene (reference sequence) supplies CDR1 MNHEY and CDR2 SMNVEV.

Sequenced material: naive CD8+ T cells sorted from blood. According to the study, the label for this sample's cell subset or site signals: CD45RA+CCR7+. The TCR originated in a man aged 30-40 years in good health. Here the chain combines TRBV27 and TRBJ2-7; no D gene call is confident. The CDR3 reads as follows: CASSSRPSYEQYF. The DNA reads TGTGCCAGCAGTTCGCGACCTTCCTACGAGCAGTACTTC.